The present T cell receptor (beta chain) was sequenced within a study of blood T cells in healthy people across ages. Study findings and constraints: Diversity estimates drawn from one million T cells were deemed underestimates.

This clonotype was seen a few times. Its antigen is not identified. The CDR3 spans 14 residues. V lost 4 bases and J lost 4; bases outside the gene matches: 4. Germline CDR1 is SGHTA and CDR2 is FQGTGA. Alongside a J-beta primer mix, a sample-barcoded 5' primer served in a second PCR lasting roughly 6 to 12 cycles. TCRdb itself ran the 5' RACE reads through MiXCR, one entry per CDR3 protein. Of roughly 1.6 million distinct CDR3 sequences listed, roughly 32% are singletons. RNA extraction gave at least 5 micrograms of total RNA per sample. The chain is built from TRBV7-3 and TRBJ2-3, with TRBD1 matching over 8 bases. Sequenced material: blood. The receptor was derived from a woman in her twenties or thirties in good health. The CDR3 bases are TGTGCCAGCAGCTCCCAGGGGGCAGCAGATACGCAGTATTTT. Translating it yields CASSSQGAADTQYF. Full variable domain (rest looked up from reference TRBV7-3 and TRBJ2-3): GAGVSQTPSNKVTEKGKYVELRCDPISGHTALYWYRQSLGQGPEFLIYFQGTGAADDSGLPNDRFFAVRPEGSVSTLKIQRTERGDSAVYLCASSSQGAADTQYFGPGTRLTVL.